These T cell receptor beta chains were read from a single sample in a study of CD8 T cells in Susac syndrome. Using its own MiXCR run on the immunoSEQ multiplex PCR reads, TCRdb lists one record per CDR3 protein. This sample carries about 240,000 distinct CDR3 sequences, approximately 95% of them seen once, and the ten largest clones take 0.08% to 0.11%. Sequenced material: CD4+ T cells from PBMCs. The receptors come from a human donor with Susac syndrome. Each CDR3 is given with its conserved first and last residue. Each record gives: CDR3 protein, CDR3 DNA, clone size, D gene, V gene, J gene, CDR3 length. D genes are given only for firm matches. Clone sizes are given selectively: once, few, many, or a class where the clone is expanded.

CASILTGARRQPQHF,TGTGCCAGCATCCTGACAGGGGCCCGGCGCCAGCCCCAGCATTTT,once,TRBD1,TRBV12-3/TRBV12-4,TRBJ1-5,15
CSVSSAAGNTIYF,TGCAGCGTTTCCTCAGCCGCAGGAAACACCATATATTTT,NA,NA,TRBV29-1,TRBJ1-3,13
CASSLKQGNTEAFF,TGTGCCAGCAGCTTAAAACAGGGGAACACTGAAGCTTTCTTT,once,NA,TRBV7-2,TRBJ1-1,14
CASSEVGKQPQHF,TGTGCCAGCTCGGAAGTGGGTAAGCAGCCCCAGCATTTT,NA,NA,TRBV12-3/TRBV12-4,TRBJ1-5,13
CASGGNSGRTEAFF,TGTGCCAGCGGTGGCAATTCGGGGAGGACTGAAGCTTTCTTT,NA,NA,TRBV9,TRBJ1-1,14
CASSVGAGLGADTQYF,TGTGCCAGCAGCGTAGGGGCGGGATTGGGGGCAGATACGCAGTATTTT,NA,NA,TRBV9,TRBJ2-3,16
CATSRVDTEAFF,TGTGCCACCAGCAGAGTGGACACTGAAGCTTTCTTT,NA,NA,TRBV15,TRBJ1-1,12
CSARDPRLAGNTGELFF,TGCAGTGCTAGAGACCCGCGGCTAGCGGGCAACACCGGGGAGCTGTTTTTT,NA,TRBD2,TRBV20-1,TRBJ2-2,17
CSASGTTTGELFF,TGCAGTGCTAGTGGGACGACCACCGGGGAGCTGTTTTTT,NA,NA,TRBV20-1,TRBJ2-2,13
CASSQVHEQYF,TGTGCCAGCAGCCAAGTCCACGAGCAGTACTTC,NA,NA,TRBV3-1,TRBJ2-7,11
CATSDSASGDHNEQFF,TGTGCCACCAGTGATTCCGCTAGCGGGGACCACAATGAGCAGTTCTTC,NA,TRBD2,TRBV24-1,TRBJ2-1,16
CACPGLLKNEQFF,TGTGCCTGTCCGGGACTACTAAAGAATGAGCAGTTCTTC,once,TRBD2,TRBV30,TRBJ2-1,13
CASSFGYVQYF,TGTGCCAGCAGTTTTGGCTATGTCCAGTACTTC,NA,NA,TRBV28,TRBJ2-5,11
CASGTSGAYNEQFF,TGTGCTAGTGGGACTAGCGGGGCCTACAATGAGCAGTTCTTC,few,TRBD2,TRBV12-5,TRBJ2-1,14
CASSDLAANEQFF,TGTGCCAGCAGCGATCTAGCGGCTAATGAGCAGTTCTTC,NA,TRBD2,TRBV3-1,TRBJ2-1,13
CASSQSTEYGYTF,TGTGCCAGCAGTCAATCGACCGAGTATGGCTACACCTTC,NA,NA,TRBV12-3/TRBV12-4,TRBJ1-2,13
CASSQDRGRRSQPQHF,TGTGCCAGCAGCCAAGACAGGGGGCGCAGAAGTCAGCCCCAGCATTTT,NA,TRBD1,TRBV4-2,TRBJ1-5,16
CSASPGTGVDTQYF,TGCAGTGCAAGTCCCGGGACAGGGGTAGATACGCAGTATTTT,NA,TRBD1,TRBV20-1,TRBJ2-3,14
CSVEGAGTSGRAGVDYEQYF,TGCAGCGTTGAAGGAGCGGGGACTAGCGGGAGGGCCGGTGTGGATTACGAGCAGTACTTC,NA,TRBD2,TRBV29-1,TRBJ2-7,20
CASSRVVETQYF,TGTGCCAGCAGTAGGGTAGTAGAGACCCAGTACTTC,NA,NA,TRBV12-3/TRBV12-4,TRBJ2-5,12